These 3 T cell receptor beta chains were all obtained from the same sample, sequenced in a study of early T cells in non-severe SARS-CoV-2 infection. TCRdb re-analysed the 5' RACE reads in MiXCR, keeping a single row per CDR3 protein. The sample lists about 48,000 distinct CDR3 sequences; 4.5% to 7% were seen once. The sample comprised whole blood. Receptor source: an adult who was a healthcare worker with PCR-confirmed SARS-CoV-2 infection or an uninfected control (not recorded which).

This clonotype has ten or more counts. The gene calls are TRBV7-6 and TRBJ1-2; 7 nucleotides agree with TRBD1. The V gene's germline CDR1 is SGHVS and CDR2 FNYEAQ. Unmatched junction bases numbered 6, after V lost 5 bases and J lost 6 bases. The CDR3 extends over 13 amino acids. The DNA for the CDR3 is TGTGCCAGCAGCAGTACAGGGGCGGATGGCTACACCTTC. This gives the protein CASSSTGADGYTF.

This clonotype has a count of ten or more. The chain is built from TRBV24-1 and TRBJ2-1, with a weak D call TRBD2 (6 bases). The ends were cut back, 3 bases at V and 0 bases at J, with 14 bases in the middle. Germline V gives CDR1 KGHDR, CDR2 SFDVKD. This CDR3 has 17 amino acids. This CDR3 reads CATSDGRRGSSYNEQFF. CDR3 nucleotide sequence: TGTGCCACCAGTGATGGGAGACGGGGGAGCTCCTACAATGAGCAGTTCTTC.

This clonotype appeared many times. The chain employs TRBV9 and TRBJ2-3, with D possibly matching TRBD1 (5 bases). V lost 0 bases and J lost 6, with 14 bases in between. Looked up from germline, CDR1 is SGDLS and CDR2 is YYNGEE. The CDR3 is 15 amino acids. This CDR3 is CASSVGVTAGDTQYF. The CDR3, as DNA: TGTGCCAGCAGCGTAGGGGTCACGGCAGGGGATACGCAGTATTTT.